A single sample is the source of the 13 T cell receptor beta chains below, sequenced in a study of control samples from healthy donors and cancer patients. This table comes from immunoSEQ multiplex PCR, and its TCRdb copy is limited to in-frame clones, with some not included. The table lists 150,000 to 200,000 clones, 94% of them singletons. Sequenced material: blood. The receptor source for this set is a young woman in good health.

CDR3 in amino acids: CASSSGQGSGNTIYF. In DNA form, the CDR3 reads TGTGCCAGCTCATCGGGACAGGGCTCTGGAAACACCATATATTTT. The rearrangement uses TRBV18 and TRBJ1-3, with 9 nucleotides matching TRBD1. From germline, CDR1 is KGHSH and CDR2 LQKENI. V shed 5 bases, J shed 0 bases, and the junction held 2 bases outside the gene matches. The CDR3 sequence is 15 residues long.

In this sample, this clone turned up once. This chain uses TRBV27 with TRBJ1-1; D is undetermined. Germline V lookup: CDR1 MNHEY, CDR2 SMNVEV (reference sequence). Trimming removed 3 bases from V and 0 bases from J, with 8 bases in between. The CDR3 consists of 14 residues. CDR3 protein: CASSFGIMNTEAFF. The CDR3 bases are TGTGCCAGCAGTTTTGGCATTATGAACACTGAAGCTTTCTTT.

This chain connects TRBV11-3 to TRBJ2-5, with D tentatively TRBD1 (5 bases). V dropped 1 base and J dropped 5 bases, with 17 bases sitting between them. The germline V gene encodes CDR1 SGHNT and CDR2 YENEEA. CDR3 length: 16 residues. The CDR3 bases are TGTGCCAGCAGCTTAGTTAGGGGCCTTCCCGGGGAGACCCAGTACTTC. This sequence encodes CASSLVRGLPGETQYF.

This clone was detected only once. The rearrangement links TRBV10-3 to TRBJ1-2, with 8 bases fitting TRBD1. Trimming at V came to 9 bases and at J to 4 bases, leaving 19 bases not matched to a gene. The CDR3 covers 17 residues. CDR1 and CDR2 from the germline V gene are ENHRY and SYGVKD. The CDR3, as DNA: TGTGCCATTTACCCCGGGACAGGCTGGGGTTATGGCTATGGCTACACCTTC. Encoded protein: CAIYPGTGWGYGYGYTF.

The chain carries TRBV5-1 and TRBJ2-2; TRBD1 matches 10 bases. The CDR3 runs to 17 residues. In germline, CDR1 is SGHRS, CDR2 YFSETQ. V lost 3 bases, J lost 3 bases, and 8 bases stayed unmatched. The CDR3 loop is CASSYLGQGGYTGELFF. CDR3 bases: TGCGCCAGCAGCTACCTCGGACAGGGGGGATACACCGGGGAGCTGTTTTTT. Full variable domain (rest looked up from reference TRBV5-1 and TRBJ2-2): KAGVTQTPRYLIKTRGQQVTLSCSPISGHRSVSWYQQTPGQGLQFLFEYFSETQRNKGNFPGRFSGRQFSNSRSEMNVSTLELGDSALYLCASSYLGQGGYTGELFFGEGSRLTVL.

About this clone: The sample contains more than one DNA sequence encoding this CDR3. The V and J genes are TRBV27 and TRBJ2-2; D is undetermined. The CDR3 length is 16 residues. The germline gives CDR1 MNHEY, CDR2 SMNVEV (reference sequence). Between the trimmed V and J ends, which lost 6 bases and 1 base, there was a span of 15 bases. CDR3 in amino acids: CASSYLGRMNTGELFF. DNA for the CDR3: TGTGCCAGCAGCTACCTCGGACGGATGAACACCGGGGAGCTGTTTTTT.

This clone appeared a single time. J is TRBJ2-7 and V is TRBV6-5, with 12 bases fitting TRBD2. From germline, CDR1 is MNHEY and CDR2 SVGAGI. V lost 7 bases and J lost 9; bases outside the gene matches: 13. This CDR3 has 15 amino acids. CDR3 bases: TGTGCCAGCACTCGGGAGTTTTCTAGCGGGGGGGGGCAGTACTTC. As protein: CASTREFSSGGGQYF.

V and J are TRBV28 and TRBJ1-5; TRBD1 matches at 10 bases. The CDR3 runs 16 residues. CDR1 and CDR2 from the germline V gene are MDHEN and SYDVKM. J lost 3 bases, V lost 1 base, and 3 bases had no gene match. The CDR3 protein is CASSLSTGGNNQPQHF. CDR3 sequence (DNA): TGTGCCAGCAGTTTATCGACAGGGGGCAACAATCAGCCCCAGCATTTT.

In its sample, this clone was seen once. The rearrangement joins TRBV28 to TRBJ1-1, with D perhaps TRBD1 (6 bases). The V end was cut by 2 bases, the J end by 4 bases, with 8 bases between. Germline loops: CDR1 MDHEN, CDR2 SYDVKM. The CDR3 is 13 amino acids. CDR3 residues: CASSLEGGTEAFF. The CDR3 region has the DNA TGTGCCAGCAGTTTAGAGGGGGGCACTGAAGCTTTCTTT.

The J gene is TRBJ2-3, the V gene TRBV24-1; 14 nucleotides align to TRBD2. The CDR3 sequence is 17 residues long. J gave up 6 bases and V 3 bases, and 7 bases lay outside the gene matches. Germline CDR1 is KGHDR and CDR2 is SFDVKD. CDR3 nucleotide sequence: TGTGCCACCAGTGATGGGACTAGCGGGAGATTTGTGGATACGCAGTATTTT. Encoded protein: CATSDGTSGRFVDTQYF.

The chain joins TRBV5-1 to TRBJ2-7; perhaps TRBD2 as D (6 bases). Trimming took 4 bases from V and 4 from J, leaving 18 bases between them. Germline lookup yields CDR1 SGHRS and CDR2 YFSETQ. The CDR3 is made up of 15 amino acids. The DNA for the CDR3 is TGCGCCAGCAGCCCGCTGGTCATGAGCGGGTACGAGCAGTACTTC. Translated, it gives CASSPLVMSGYEQYF.

The rearrangement uses TRBV28 and TRBJ1-2; possibly TRBD1 for D (6 bases). There are 14 residues in the CDR3. Germline V gives CDR1 MDHEN, CDR2 SYDVKM. Trimming left V 5 bases short and J 5 bases short, with 15 bases between. As DNA, the CDR3 is TGTGCCAGCAGTCCCGGACAGAGGGTTTATGGCTACACCTTC. The encoded protein is CASSPGQRVYGYTF.

Worth noting for this clone: The same CDR3 arises from other DNA sequences in this sample as well. This sequence joins TRBV5-1 and TRBJ2-5; D not certain. This CDR3 is built from 12 residues. V was shortened by 0 bases and J by 2 bases, with 2 bases between the two germline ends. Germline loops: CDR1 SGHRS, CDR2 YFSETQ. The CDR3 region has the DNA TGCGCCAGCAGCTTGGCACAAGAGACCCAGTACTTC. Protein: CASSLAQETQYF.